This T cell receptor (beta chain) is drawn from a study of T cells in tuberculosis. Here immunoSEQ multiplex PCR was the method, and the copy in TCRdb shows in-frame clones only, minus some. The sample records roughly 33,000 clones, roughly nine tenths being singletons. Germline lookup yields CDR1 MNHEY and CDR2 SVGAGI. The CDR3 has 14 amino acids. V gave up 6 bases and J gave up 0 bases, with 9 bases separating them. This TCR derives from a donor aged 10-29 years with latent tuberculosis or without tuberculosis infection. Input material: PBMCs. V gene TRBV6-5 combines with J gene TRBJ1-3, with D uncertain. The CDR3 spells CASSTQLSGNTIYF. CDR3 in DNA: TGTGCCAGCAGCACTCAACTCTCTGGAAACACCATATATTTT.